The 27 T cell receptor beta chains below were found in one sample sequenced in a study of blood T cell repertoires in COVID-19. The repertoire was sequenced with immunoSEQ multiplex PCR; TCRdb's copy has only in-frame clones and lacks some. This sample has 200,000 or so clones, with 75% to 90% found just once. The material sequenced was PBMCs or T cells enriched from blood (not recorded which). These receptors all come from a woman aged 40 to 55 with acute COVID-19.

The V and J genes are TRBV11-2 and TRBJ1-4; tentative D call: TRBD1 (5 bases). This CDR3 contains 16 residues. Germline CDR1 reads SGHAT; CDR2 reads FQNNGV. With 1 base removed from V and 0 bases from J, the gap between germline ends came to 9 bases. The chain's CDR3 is CASSLADSTTNEKLFF. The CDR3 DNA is TGTGCCAGCAGCTTAGCCGACAGCACAACTAATGAAAAACTGTTTTTT.

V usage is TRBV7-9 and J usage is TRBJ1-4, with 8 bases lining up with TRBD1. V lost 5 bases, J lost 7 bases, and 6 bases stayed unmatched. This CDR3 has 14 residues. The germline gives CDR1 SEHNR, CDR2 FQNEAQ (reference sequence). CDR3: CASSRQGAGEKLFF. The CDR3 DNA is TGTGCCAGCAGCCGTCAGGGGGCGGGTGAAAAACTGTTTTTT.

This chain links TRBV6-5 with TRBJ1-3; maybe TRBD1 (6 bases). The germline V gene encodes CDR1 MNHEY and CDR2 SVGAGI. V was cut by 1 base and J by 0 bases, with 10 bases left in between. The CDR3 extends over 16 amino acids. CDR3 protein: CASSYLGQDSGNTIYF. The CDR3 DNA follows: TGTGCCAGCAGTTACTTGGGACAAGACTCTGGAAACACCATATATTTT.

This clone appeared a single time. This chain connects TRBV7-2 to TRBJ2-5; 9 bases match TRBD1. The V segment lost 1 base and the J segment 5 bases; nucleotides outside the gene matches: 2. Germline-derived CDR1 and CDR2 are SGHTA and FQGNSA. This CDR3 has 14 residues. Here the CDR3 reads CASSLDRGLETQYF. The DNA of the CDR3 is TGTGCCAGCAGCTTAGACAGGGGGCTCGAGACCCAGTACTTC.

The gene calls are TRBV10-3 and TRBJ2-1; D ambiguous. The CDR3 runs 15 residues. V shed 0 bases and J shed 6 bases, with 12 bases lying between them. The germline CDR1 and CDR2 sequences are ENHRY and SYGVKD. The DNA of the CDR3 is TGTGCCATCAGTGAGTCTCCCCCCGAGAGCAATGAGCAGTTCTTC. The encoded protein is CAISESPPESNEQFF.

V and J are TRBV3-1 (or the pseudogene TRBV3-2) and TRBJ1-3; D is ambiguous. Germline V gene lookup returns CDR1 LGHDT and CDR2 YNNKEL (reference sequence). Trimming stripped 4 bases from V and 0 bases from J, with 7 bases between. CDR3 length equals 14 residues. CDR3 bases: TGTGCCAGCAGCCCTAGTAACTCTGGAAACACCATATATTTT. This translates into CASSPSNSGNTIYF.

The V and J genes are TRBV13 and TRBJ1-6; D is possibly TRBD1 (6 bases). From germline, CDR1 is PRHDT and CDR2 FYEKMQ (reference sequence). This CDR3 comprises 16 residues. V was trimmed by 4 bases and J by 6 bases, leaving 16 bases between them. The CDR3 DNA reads TGTGCCAGCAGCTCCCGGGACACAAGTTTTAATTCACCCCTCCACTTT. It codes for CASSSRDTSFNSPLHF.

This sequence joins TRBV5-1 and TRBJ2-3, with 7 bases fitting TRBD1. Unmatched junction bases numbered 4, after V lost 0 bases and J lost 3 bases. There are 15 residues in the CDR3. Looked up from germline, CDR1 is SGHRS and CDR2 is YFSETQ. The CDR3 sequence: CASSLGQGVTDTQYF. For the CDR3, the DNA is TGCGCCAGCAGCTTGGGACAGGGCGTAACAGATACGCAGTATTTT.

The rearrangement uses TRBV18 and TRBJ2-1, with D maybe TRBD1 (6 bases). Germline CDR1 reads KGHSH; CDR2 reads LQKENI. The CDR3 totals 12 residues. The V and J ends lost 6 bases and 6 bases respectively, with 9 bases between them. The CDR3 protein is CASSRQANEQFF. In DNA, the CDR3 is TGTGCCAGCTCCCGACAGGCCAATGAGCAGTTCTTC.

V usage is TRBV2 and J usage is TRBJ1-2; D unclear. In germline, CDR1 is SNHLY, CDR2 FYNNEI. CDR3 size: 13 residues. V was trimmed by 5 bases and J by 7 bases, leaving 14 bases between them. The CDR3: CASSWEPEGGYTF. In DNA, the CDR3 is TGTGCCAGCAGTTGGGAGCCTGAGGGTGGCTACACCTTC.

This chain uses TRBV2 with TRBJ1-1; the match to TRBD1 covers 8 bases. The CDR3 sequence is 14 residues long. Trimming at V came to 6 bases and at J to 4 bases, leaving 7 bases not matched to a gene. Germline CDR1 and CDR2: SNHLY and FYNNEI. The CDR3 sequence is CASRPQGVSTEAFF. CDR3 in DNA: TGTGCCAGCAGGCCACAGGGGGTTAGCACTGAAGCTTTCTTT.

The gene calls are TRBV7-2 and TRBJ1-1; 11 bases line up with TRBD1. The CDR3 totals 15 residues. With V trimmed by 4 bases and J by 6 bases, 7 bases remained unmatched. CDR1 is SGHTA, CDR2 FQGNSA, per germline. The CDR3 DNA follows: TGTGCCAGCAGCTCCCGGGACAGGGGGTCGGCTGAAGCTTTCTTT. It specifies CASSSRDRGSAEAFF.

CDR3 in amino acids: CASSRSGGYTDTQYF. The CDR3, as DNA: TGTGCCAGCAGCCGGAGCGGGGGGTACACAGATACGCAGTATTTT. The chain carries TRBV7-3 and TRBJ2-3; 9 nucleotides match TRBD2. CDR3 size: 15 residues. The germline gives CDR1 SGHTA, CDR2 FQGTGA. The V and J ends lost 5 bases and 2 bases, in that order; junction bases with no gene match: 5.

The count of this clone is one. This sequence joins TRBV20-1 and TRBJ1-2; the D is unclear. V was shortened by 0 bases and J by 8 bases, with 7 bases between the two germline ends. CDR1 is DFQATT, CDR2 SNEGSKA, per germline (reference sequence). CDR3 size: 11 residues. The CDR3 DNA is TGCAGTGCTAGAGACAGGATCGGCTACACCTTC. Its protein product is CSARDRIGYTF.

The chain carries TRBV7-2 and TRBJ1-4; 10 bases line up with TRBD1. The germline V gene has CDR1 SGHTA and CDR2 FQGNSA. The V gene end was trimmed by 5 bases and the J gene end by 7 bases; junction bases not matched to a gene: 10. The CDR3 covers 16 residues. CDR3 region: CASSPQPGTGVEKLFF. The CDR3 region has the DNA TGTGCCAGCAGCCCACAGCCCGGGACAGGGGTTGAAAAACTGTTTTTT. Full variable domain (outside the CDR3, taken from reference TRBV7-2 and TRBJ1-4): GAGVSQSPSNKVTEKGKDVELRCDPISGHTALYWYRQSLGQGLEFLIYFQGNSAPDKSGLPSDRFSAERTGGSVSTLTIQRTQQEDSAVYLCASSPQPGTGVEKLFFGSGTQLSVL.

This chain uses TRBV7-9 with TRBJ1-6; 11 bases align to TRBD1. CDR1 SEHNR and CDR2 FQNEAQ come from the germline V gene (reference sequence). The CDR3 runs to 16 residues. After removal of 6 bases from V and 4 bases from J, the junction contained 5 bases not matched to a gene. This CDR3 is CASRWTGGYYNSPLHF. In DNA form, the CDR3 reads TGTGCCAGCAGGTGGACAGGGGGCTATTATAATTCACCCCTCCACTTT.

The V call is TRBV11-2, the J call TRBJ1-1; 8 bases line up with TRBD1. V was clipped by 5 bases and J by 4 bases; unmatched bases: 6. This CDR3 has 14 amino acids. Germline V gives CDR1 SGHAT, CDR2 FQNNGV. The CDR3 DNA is TGTGCCAGCAGCGATCAGGGGGCCGCCACTGAAGCTTTCTTT. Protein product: CASSDQGAATEAFF.

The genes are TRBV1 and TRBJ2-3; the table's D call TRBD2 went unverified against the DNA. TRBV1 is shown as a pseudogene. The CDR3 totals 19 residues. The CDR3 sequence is CTSSPIGTSGAYPTDTQYF. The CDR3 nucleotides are TGCACCAGCAGCCCAATCGGGACTAGCGGGGCCTATCCCACAGATACGCAGTATTTT.

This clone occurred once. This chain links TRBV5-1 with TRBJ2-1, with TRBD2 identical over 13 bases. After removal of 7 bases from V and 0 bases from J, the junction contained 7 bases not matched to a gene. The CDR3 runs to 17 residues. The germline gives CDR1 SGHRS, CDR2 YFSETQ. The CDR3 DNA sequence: TGCGCCAGCGGGGGACTAGCGGGGTCTAGCTCCTACAATGAGCAGTTCTTC. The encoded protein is CASGGLAGSSSYNEQFF.

CDR3 coding DNA: TGTGCCAGCGGTAGACAGAGGAACACTGAAGCTTTCTTT. This translates into CASGRQRNTEAFF. The V and J genes are TRBV6-5 and TRBJ1-1; possibly TRBD1 for D (5 bases). Germline CDR1 and CDR2: MNHEY and SVGAGI. The ends were cut back, 8 bases at V and 1 base at J, with 11 bases in the middle. CDR3 length: 13 residues.

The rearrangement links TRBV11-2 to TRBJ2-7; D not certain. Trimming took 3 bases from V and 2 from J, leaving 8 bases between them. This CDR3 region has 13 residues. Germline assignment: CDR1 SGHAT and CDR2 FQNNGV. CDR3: CASSFMTPYEQYV. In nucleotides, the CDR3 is TGTGCCAGCAGCTTTATGACACCCTACGAGCAGTACGTC.

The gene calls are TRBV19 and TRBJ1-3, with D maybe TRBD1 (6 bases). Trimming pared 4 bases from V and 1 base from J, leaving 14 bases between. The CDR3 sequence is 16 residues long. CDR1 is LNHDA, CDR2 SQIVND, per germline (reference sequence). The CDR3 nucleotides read TGTGCCAGTAGTACCCGTGGGGGGGCGTCTGGAAACACCATATATTTT. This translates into CASSTRGGASGNTIYF.

Here the CDR3 DNA reads TGCGCCAGCAGCCAAGATAACGGGGGGGGTAGCACAGATACGCAGTATTTT. This gives the protein CASSQDNGGGSTDTQYF. V and J are TRBV4-1 and TRBJ2-3; 8 nucleotides agree with TRBD2. Germline-derived CDR1 and CDR2 are MGHRA and YSYEKL. There are 17 residues in the CDR3. V shed 0 bases and J 0 bases; nucleotides not matched to a gene: 5.

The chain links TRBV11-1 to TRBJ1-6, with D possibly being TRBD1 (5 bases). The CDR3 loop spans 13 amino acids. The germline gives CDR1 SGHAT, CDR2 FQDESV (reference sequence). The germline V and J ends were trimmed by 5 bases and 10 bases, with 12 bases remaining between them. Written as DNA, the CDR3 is TGTGCCAGCAGCCAACAGGACCGATCACCCCTCCACTTT. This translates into CASSQQDRSPLHF.

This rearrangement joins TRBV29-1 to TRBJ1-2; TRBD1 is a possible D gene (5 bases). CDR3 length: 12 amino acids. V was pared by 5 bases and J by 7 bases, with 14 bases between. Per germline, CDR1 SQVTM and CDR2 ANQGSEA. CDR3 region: CSVPVAGLGYTF. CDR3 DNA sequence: TGCAGCGTTCCAGTCGCAGGGCTTGGCTACACCTTC. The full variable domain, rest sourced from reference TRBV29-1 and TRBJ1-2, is SAVISQKPSRDICQRGTSLTIQCQVDSQVTMMFWYRQQPGQSLTLIATANQGSEATYESGFVIDKFPISRPNLTFSTLTVSNMSPEDSSIYLCSVPVAGLGYTFGSGTRLTVV.

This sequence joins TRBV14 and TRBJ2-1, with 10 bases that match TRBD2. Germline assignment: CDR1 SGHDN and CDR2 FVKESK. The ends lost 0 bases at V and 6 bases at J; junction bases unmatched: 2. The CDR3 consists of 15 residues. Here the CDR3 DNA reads TGTGCCAGCAGCCAAGAGAGGACTAGCGGCAATGAGCAGTTCTTC. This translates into CASSQERTSGNEQFF.

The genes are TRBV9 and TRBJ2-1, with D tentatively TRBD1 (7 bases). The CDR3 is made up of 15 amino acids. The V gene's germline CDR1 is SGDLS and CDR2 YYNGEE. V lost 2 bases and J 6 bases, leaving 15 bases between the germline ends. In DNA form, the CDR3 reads TGTGCCAGCAGCGTGCGGGACAGTGAATTCAATGAGCAGTTCTTC. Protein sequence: CASSVRDSEFNEQFF. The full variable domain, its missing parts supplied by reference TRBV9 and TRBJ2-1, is DSGVTQTPKHLITATGQRVTLRCSPRSGDLSVYWYQQSLDQGLQFLIQYYNGEERAKGNILERFSAQQFPDLHSELNLSSLELGDSALYFCASSVRDSEFNEQFFGPGTRLTVL.